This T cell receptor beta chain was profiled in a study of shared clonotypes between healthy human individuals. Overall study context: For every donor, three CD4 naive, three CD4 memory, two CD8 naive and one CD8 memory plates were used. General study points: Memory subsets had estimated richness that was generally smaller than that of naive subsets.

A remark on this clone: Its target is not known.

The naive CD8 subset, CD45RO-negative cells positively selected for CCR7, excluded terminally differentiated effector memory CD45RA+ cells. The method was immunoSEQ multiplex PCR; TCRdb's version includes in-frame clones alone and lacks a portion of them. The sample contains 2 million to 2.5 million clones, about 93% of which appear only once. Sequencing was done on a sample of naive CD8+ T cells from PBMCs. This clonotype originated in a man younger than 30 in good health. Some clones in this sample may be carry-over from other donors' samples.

The CDR3 reads CASSQVGPWETQYF. CDR3 nucleotides: TGTGCCAGCAGCCAAGTAGGGCCCTGGGAGACCCAGTACTTC. The rearrangement links TRBV14 to TRBJ2-5; D is unclear. Trimming removed 1 base at V and 5 bases at J, with 11 bases between. The CDR3 length is 14 residues. Looked up from germline, CDR1 is SGHDN and CDR2 is FVKESK. Combining the CDR3 with reference TRBV14 and TRBJ2-5 gives the whole variable domain EAGVTQFPSHSVIEKGQTVTLRCDPISGHDNLYWYRRVMGKEIKFLLHFVKESKQDESGMPNNRFLAERTGGTYSTLKVQPAELEDSGVYFCASSQVGPWETQYFGPGTRLLVL.